This TCR beta chain was recovered during a study of cytomegalovirus exposure and HLA in healthy donors (dated by TCRdb to 2015 to 2018). As for the study more broadly: According to a later analysis, one platform produced both the 120 validation repertoires and the approximately 670 repertoires of the first cohort. To predict cytomegalovirus infection status, the study combined high-throughput TCR immunosequencing, statistical association of individual TCRs with disease status, and machine learning. The study aimed to test whether signatures of past pathogen exposure could be identified by cataloging public T cell receptors. A separate validation cohort of 100 to 150 different subjects was used in addition to the roughly 640-subject first cohort. General conclusions and limits of the study: A later analysis found that TCRs clustered in the first cohort also tended to co-occur in the 95 to 150 validation repertoires, with about 94% of cluster scores above 0. A few of the identified cytomegalovirus-associated TCR beta chains were confirmed in vitro to be specific for cytomegalovirus antigens. Most TCR sequences were seen in very few donors, while some public TCRs were found in many individuals. All 130 or so repertoires were used to score co-occurrence in the validation cohort in a later analysis, because that analysis had no HLA typing for the cohort. A total of roughly 160 TCR beta chains were listed by the study as associated with cytomegalovirus. The classifier was reported to diagnose cytomegalovirus status with high specificity and sensitivity in both the original and validation cohorts. The authors suggested that the approach could potentially be extended to other disease states and immunological phenotypes.

Worth noting for this clone: Its antigen is unknown. No base quality information exists; no much larger clone differs at one position.

V is trimmed back by 1 base and J by 5 bases, and the junction contains 12 bases that no gene match accounts for. The CDR3, cysteine through phenylalanine, is 18 amino acids long. Kept here is only the CDR3 DNA, which spans 54 bases and is read in frame from base 1. The germline V gene sets CDR1 to LGHNA and CDR2 to YSLEER. Library prep was done by the immunoSEQ multiplex PCR assay. The source study handled its data this way. To diagnose cytomegalovirus status from the catalog of TCR beta chain sequences, a statistical classification framework was built. TCRdb took this table from immuneACCESS and kept in-frame rearrangements with V and J called. Such tables lack part of the clones; where checked against another copy, unresolved V genes explain under half of the gap, and the rest is unexplained. V and J calls and clone size are copied from that table; D and trimming were computed from the DNA. Within this sample are some 330,000 clones, with 70% to 90% of them counted one time only. 0.7% to 0.85% of the sample comes from the top ten.

The donors were included in the validation cohort of approximately 130 subjects, a group kept apart from the roughly 700-subject first cohort. The rearranged chain carries TRBV4-3 and TRBJ2-1, and 9 junctional nucleotides match TRBD1. Sequencing used PBMCs. The source is a woman younger than 35 in good health and CMV-seronegative. The DNA reads as follows: TGCGCCAGCAGCCAAGGGACAGGGGCTAGCGAGGTAGACAATGAGCAGTTCTTC. This gives the protein CASSQGTGASEVDNEQFF.